A selection of T cell receptor beta chains follows, all from one sample in a study of shared T cell receptors in the human thymus. Libraries were prepared by immunoSEQ multiplex PCR; TCRdb keeps only in-frame clonotypes and omits some of them. The sample lists roughly 500,000 clones; about 84% were seen once. The sample also formed part of further work on human thymus T cells.

Source material: thymocytes. These receptors were taken from a boy less than two years old with a congenital heart defect. Both conserved end residues are part of each CDR3. Each record gives: V gene, clone size, D gene, J gene, CDR3 DNA, CDR3 protein. A D gene is named only where the DNA matches it firmly. Clone size is not always given. Where it is, it says once, few, many or a class for expanded clones.

TRBV7-6	few	TRBD2	TRBJ2-5	TGTGCCAGCAGCCCTGGGCGGGTAGCGGGAACCCAAGAGACCCAGTACTTC	CASSPGRVAGTQETQYF
TRBV19	few	.	TRBJ2-2	TGTGCCAGTAGTAGTAGAAAGGGCAGGGAACGCCGTGTGACAACGAACACCGGGGAGCTGTTTTTT	CASSSRKGRERRVTTNTGELFF
TRBV1	.	.	TRBJ2-3	TGCACCAGCAGCCCTACAAGCATAGCGGGAGTGTACTCCACAGATACGCAGTATTTT	CTSSPTSIAGVYSTDTQYF
TRBV10-1	.	.	TRBJ1-2	TGCGCCAGCAGCCAGGACAGCTATGGCTACACCTTC	CASSQDSYGYTF
TRBV25-1	.	TRBD1	TRBJ1-4	TGTGCCAGCAGTGAATGGGCAGGGGGCAAAGAAAAACTGTTTTTT	CASSEWAGGKEKLFF
TRBV4-2	.	TRBD2	TRBJ2-2	TGTGCCAGCAGCCAAGATAAGCGGGAGGGCCCATGTACCGGGGAGCTGTTTTTT	CASSQDKREGPCTGELFF
TRBV7-2	few	.	TRBJ2-7	TGTGCCAGCAGCCCTTGCCCAGGAGGGTCCTACGAGCAGTACTTC	CASSPCPGGSYEQYF
TRBV27	.	TRBD1	TRBJ2-2	TGTGCCAGCAGTTTATCTCCGGGACAGGGGAACACCGGGGAGCTGTTTTTT	CASSLSPGQGNTGELFF
TRBV21-1	.	.	TRBJ2-6	TGTGCCAGCAGCAAAGATGGGGCAGGGTGCGCTCCTGGGGCCAACGTCCTGACTTTC	CASSKDGAGCAPGANVLTF
TRBV7-2	few	TRBD2	TRBJ2-5	TGTGCCAGCGGCGGGGGGGGGACCCAGTACTTC	CASGGGGTQYF
TRBV28	.	.	TRBJ2-7	TGTGCCAGCAGTTTGGTGTGGAGAGCTTCCTACGAGCAGTACTTC	CASSLVWRASYEQYF
TRBV5-4	.	.	TRBJ2-3	TGTGCCAGCAGCTTGGGGGAGTTCCCAGATACGCAGTATTTT	CASSLGEFPDTQYF
TRBV28	.	.	TRBJ2-5	TGTGCCAGCAGTATACGAGGGGAGACCCAGTACTTC	CASSIRGETQYF
TRBV9	.	TRBD2	TRBJ2-7	TGTGCCAGCAGCGTAGAGGGGAATGCTACTAGCGGGCGATCCTACGAGCAGTACTTC	CASSVEGNATSGRSYEQYF
TRBV1	.	.	TRBJ2-1	TGCACCAGCAGTCGACATCGGAGCGAGGACAGCTCCTACAATGAGCAGTTCTTC	CTSSRHRSEDSSYNEQFF
TRBV28	.	TRBD2	TRBJ2-3	TGTGCCAGCAGCCTTCGTCCGGGAGGGCTTCCAGATACGCAGTATTTT	CASSLRPGGLPDTQYF
TRBV27	once	.	TRBJ2-1	TGTGCCAGCAGGGTCTGGGGCGGGACGGACTCCTACAATGAGCAGTTCTTC	CASRVWGGTDSYNEQFF
TRBV4-1	.	.	TRBJ1-2	TGCGCCAGCAGCCAAGATCTACAAGGGGTCTATGGCTACACCTTC	CASSQDLQGVYGYTF
TRBV7-2	.	TRBD2	TRBJ2-1	TGTGCCAGCAGCCCAGCGACTAGCGGGACGTACAATGAGCAGTTCTTC	CASSPATSGTYNEQFF
TRBV7-2	few	TRBD2	TRBJ2-7	TGTGCCAGCACCCCGGGGGGGGGCGAGCAGTACTTC	CASTPGGGEQYF
TRBV6-5	.	.	TRBJ2-2	TGTGCCAGCAGTTACTCGAGTATCCGGAACACCGGGGAGCTGTTTTTT	CASSYSSIRNTGELFF
TRBV27	.	.	TRBJ2-3	TGTGCCAGCAGGCGGGGTACGGGGCCAGATACGCAGTATTTT	CASRRGTGPDTQYF
TRBV21-1	.	.	TRBJ2-7	TGTGCCAGCATCCACCCCGCGGGCCCCTACGAGCAGTACTTC	CASIHPAGPYEQYF
TRBV5-1	.	TRBD2	TRBJ2-5	TGCGCCAGCAGCACTAACATCGGGCGGGGGGAGACCCAGTACTTC	CASSTNIGRGETQYF
TRBV7-9	.	TRBD1	TRBJ2-6	TGTGCCAGCAGCCCTGGGACAGGGACTGGGGCCAACGTCCTGACTTTC	CASSPGTGTGANVLTF
TRBV27	.	TRBD2	TRBJ2-1	TGTGCCAGCAGGCGGACTAGCGGTTACAATGAGCAGTTCTTC	CASRRTSGYNEQFF
TRBV4-2	few	.	TRBJ2-2	TGTGCCAGCAGCCAAGATATAAGGCAGGGTGGCGGGGAGCTGTTTTTT	CASSQDIRQGGGELFF
TRBV5-6	once	.	TRBJ1-1	TGTGCCAGCAGCTCTCTAAAGGAACAGAAGTTGAACACTGAAGCTTTCTTT	CASSSLKEQKLNTEAFF
TRBV30	.	.	TRBJ2-7	TGTGCCACGGGACAGGGGGACTCTAGCGGGGGATCCTACGAGCAGTACTTC	CATGQGDSSGGSYEQYF
TRBV4-3	.	.	TRBJ1-4	TGCGCCAGCAGCCAAGCACAGGGCGAATATAATGAAAAACTGTTTTTT	CASSQAQGEYNEKLFF
TRBV9	.	TRBD1	TRBJ2-1	TGTGCCAGCAGCGCACATGGGGACAGGGTCTACAATGAGCAGTTCTTC	CASSAHGDRVYNEQFF
TRBV6-5	.	.	TRBJ1-4	TGTGCCAGCAGTGTCAGGGGTGAGAGCGAAAAACTGTTTTTT	CASSVRGESEKLFF
TRBV27	.	.	TRBJ2-2	TGTGCCAGCAGTTTATCGGTTCGCGGGGTCAACACCGGGGAGCTGTTTTTT	CASSLSVRGVNTGELFF
TRBV7-8	.	TRBD2	TRBJ2-2	TGTGCCAGCAGCTGCGGGACTAAGAACACCGGGGAGCTGTTTTTT	CASSCGTKNTGELFF
TRBV7-2	.	TRBD1	TRBJ1-1	TGTGCCAGCAGCTTGGCGGGACAGGGGATGAACACTGAAGCTTTCTTT	CASSLAGQGMNTEAFF
TRBV29-1	.	TRBD2	TRBJ2-7	TGCAGCGTTCGCGGGAGGGGTCCCTACGAGCAGTACTTC	CSVRGRGPYEQYF
TRBV6-5	.	.	TRBJ2-7	TGTGCCAGCAGTTACTCGAAATCCCGTGCCTACGAGCAGTACTTC	CASSYSKSRAYEQYF
TRBV18	.	TRBD1	TRBJ2-6	TGTGCCAGCTCCCCGCGCAGGGGGCCCGGGGCCAACGTCCTGACTTTC	CASSPRRGPGANVLTF
TRBV28	.	.	TRBJ2-7	TGTGCCAGCAGCCCTGACAGGCCCTCCTACGAGCAGTACTTC	CASSPDRPSYEQYF
TRBV12-5	.	TRBD1	TRBJ2-1	TGTGCTAGTGGTTTGTCAGGACAGGGGGTAAATGAGCAGTTCTTC	CASGLSGQGVNEQFF
TRBV7-2	.	.	TRBJ1-1	TGTGCCAGCAGTTCAAACCCCGCGGAGAACACTGAAGCTTTCTTT	CASSSNPAENTEAFF
TRBV2	once	TRBD2	TRBJ2-7	TGTGCCAGCAGTGGGGAGGGGCCCCTCTCCTACGAGCAGTACTTC	CASSGEGPLSYEQYF
TRBV4-1	.	TRBD2	TRBJ2-7	TGCGCCAGCAGCTCGGAGAGACTAGCGGGAGGGTTATACGAGCAGTACTTC	CASSSERLAGGLYEQYF
TRBV2	once	TRBD1	TRBJ1-1	TGTGCCAACCGGACAGGCCAGAACACTGAAGCTTTCTTT	CANRTGQNTEAFF
TRBV28	.	TRBD1	TRBJ2-1	TGTGCCAGCAGTTTTGGGACAGGGAATGAGCAGTTCTTC	CASSFGTGNEQFF
TRBV7-9	once	.	TRBJ2-7	TGTGCCAGCAGCTTAACTAGCATTAGGTACGAGCAGTACTTC	CASSLTSIRYEQYF
TRBV28	.	.	TRBJ2-7	TGTGCCAGCAGTTTGCCCCCGCGTTACGAGCAGTACTTC	CASSLPPRYEQYF
TRBV27	once	TRBD2	TRBJ2-1	TGTGCCAGCAGTCCCCTTCTCCCTATAGCGGGATGGTTTGAGCAGTTCTTC	CASSPLLPIAGWFEQFF
TRBV16	few	.	TRBJ2-7	TGTGCCAGCACCCAAAGGGGCAGGGAGCAGTACTTC	CASTQRGREQYF